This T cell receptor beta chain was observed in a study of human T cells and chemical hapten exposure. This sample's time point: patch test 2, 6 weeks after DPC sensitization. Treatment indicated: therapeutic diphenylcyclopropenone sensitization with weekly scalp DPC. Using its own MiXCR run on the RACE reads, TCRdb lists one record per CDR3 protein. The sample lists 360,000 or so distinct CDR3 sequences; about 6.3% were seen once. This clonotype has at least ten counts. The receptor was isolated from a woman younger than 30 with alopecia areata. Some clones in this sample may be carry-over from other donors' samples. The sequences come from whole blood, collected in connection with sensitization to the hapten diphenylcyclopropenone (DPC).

The CDR3 DNA reads TGTGCCAGCAGCTTGCAGGGGGGGACAAACTATGGCTACACCTTC. This translates into CASSLQGGTNYGYTF. The gene calls are TRBV7-2 and TRBJ1-2; 7 positions match TRBD1. Germline V gene data show CDR1 as SGHTA and CDR2 as FQGNSA. The trim removed 3 bases at V and 2 bases at J, leaving 6 bases unmatched. The CDR3 consists of 15 residues.